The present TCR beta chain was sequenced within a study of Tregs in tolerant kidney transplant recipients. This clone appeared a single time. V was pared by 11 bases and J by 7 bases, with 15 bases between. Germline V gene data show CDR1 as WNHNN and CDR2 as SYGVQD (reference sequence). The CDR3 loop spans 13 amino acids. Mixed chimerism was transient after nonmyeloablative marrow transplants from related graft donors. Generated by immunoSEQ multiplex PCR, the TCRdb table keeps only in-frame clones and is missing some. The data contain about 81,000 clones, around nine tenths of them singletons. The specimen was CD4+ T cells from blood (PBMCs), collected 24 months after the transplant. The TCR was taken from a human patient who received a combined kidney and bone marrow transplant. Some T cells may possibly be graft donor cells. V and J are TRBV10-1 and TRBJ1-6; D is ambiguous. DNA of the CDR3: TGCGCCTCTCGGTGGGCAGTCAATTCACCCCTCCACTTT. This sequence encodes CASRWAVNSPLHF.